Following are 17 T cell receptor beta chains from one sample sequenced in a study of blood T cell repertoires in COVID-19. Assay used: immunoSEQ multiplex PCR; TCRdb lists only in-frame clones, some missing. The table lists 200,000 to 300,000 clones, about four fifths of them singletons. The sequencing sample was made of peripheral blood. These TCRs come from a woman over 75 with acute or convalescent COVID-19.

This clone was found a few times. J is TRBJ2-5 and V is TRBV9; 7 positions match TRBD1. This CDR3 contains 14 residues. The V gene's germline CDR1 is SGDLS and CDR2 YYNGEE. The junction had 4 bases not matched to a gene; V was cut back by 3 bases and J by 2 bases. The CDR3 spells CASSAGTAQETQYF. The CDR3 DNA reads TGTGCCAGCAGCGCTGGGACAGCACAAGAGACCCAGTACTTC.

This chain joins TRBV24-1 and TRBJ1-2; weak D call: TRBD1 (6 bases). CDR3 size: 15 residues. The V and J ends lost 5 bases and 2 bases respectively, with 14 bases between them. The germline CDR1 and CDR2 sequences are KGHDR and SFDVKD. The CDR3 loop is CATSGFGRGNYGYTF. In DNA, the CDR3 is TGTGCCACCAGTGGATTTGGCAGGGGAAACTATGGCTACACCTTC.

The chain recombines TRBV15 with TRBJ1-2, with D perhaps matching TRBD1 (6 bases). The CDR3 spans 14 residues. CDR1 is LNHNV, CDR2 YYDKDF, per germline (reference sequence). Between the trimmed V and J ends, which lost 0 bases and 8 bases, there was a span of 13 bases. The CDR3 bases are TGTGCCACCAGCAGAGAAGGCAGGGGAAACGGCTACACCTTC. Protein sequence: CATSREGRGNGYTF. The full variable domain, with the rest looked up from reference TRBV15 and TRBJ1-2, is DAMVIQNPRYQVTQFGKPVTLSCSQTLNHNVMYWYQQKSSQAPKLLFHYYDKDFNNEADTPDNFQSRRPNTSFCFLDIRSPGLGDTAMYLCATSREGRGNGYTFGSGTRLTVV.

The chain uses TRBV28 and TRBJ1-5; 9 positions agree with TRBD1. CDR3 length: 16 residues. Germline-derived CDR1 and CDR2 are MDHEN and SYDVKM. V dropped 5 bases and J dropped 9; count of bases not matched to a gene: 14. DNA of the CDR3: TGTGCCAGCAGTGGGGGACAGGGAGGGGGTCATCGGCCCCAGCATTTT. It translates to CASSGGQGGGHRPQHF.

This sequence joins TRBV28 and TRBJ2-1; tentatively, D is TRBD2 (6 bases). V dropped 3 bases and J dropped 0 bases, with 12 bases sitting between them. The CDR3 is made up of 16 amino acids. CDR1 is MDHEN and CDR2 is SYDVKM in the germline V gene. The CDR3 DNA reads TGTGCCAGCAGTTTCTCGTCGGGGGTCTCCTACAATGAGCAGTTCTTC. It specifies CASSFSSGVSYNEQFF.

This clone was seen a handful of times. The chain carries TRBV5-1 and TRBJ1-2; a weak D match, TRBD1 (6 bases). V was cut by 0 bases and J by 0 bases, with 9 bases left in between. The length of the CDR3 is 15 residues. CDR1 and CDR2 (germline): SGHRS, YFSETQ. The CDR3 region has the DNA TGCGCCAGCAGCTTGGTCGGGACACCTAACTATGGCTACACCTTC. It encodes CASSLVGTPNYGYTF. Full variable domain (missing parts from reference TRBV5-1 and TRBJ1-2): KAGVTQTPRYLIKTRGQQVTLSCSPISGHRSVSWYQQTPGQGLQFLFEYFSETQRNKGNFPGRFSGRQFSNSRSEMNVSTLELGDSALYLCASSLVGTPNYGYTFGSGTRLTVV.

Regarding this clone: The same CDR3 is also encoded by other DNA sequences in this sample. The V gene is TRBV28, the J gene TRBJ1-2, with D perhaps TRBD1 (6 bases). Trimming cost V 3 bases and J 5 bases, with 10 bases left between them. This CDR3 has 13 amino acids. CDR1 and CDR2 (germline): MDHEN, SYDVKM. The CDR3 spells CASSLGQGYGYTF. The CDR3 DNA follows: TGTGCCAGCAGTTTGGGGCAGGGGTATGGCTACACCTTC.

This clone appeared a single time. The chain has TRBV12-3 or TRBV12-4 and TRBJ2-5; TRBD1 aligns across 7 bases. The CDR3 is 13 residues long. With V trimmed by 7 bases and J by 4 bases, 6 bases remained unmatched. The CDR3 is CASTPTGRETQYF. CDR3 DNA: TGTGCCAGCACCCCGACAGGGAGAGAGACCCAGTACTTC.

The V gene is TRBV28, the J gene TRBJ2-7; D might be TRBD2 (7 bases). From germline, CDR1 is MDHEN and CDR2 SYDVKM. This CDR3 contains 15 residues. V gave up 6 bases and J gave up 2 bases, with 17 bases separating them. CDR3 sequence: CASSPWGGPPYEQYF. For the CDR3, the DNA is TGTGCCAGCAGCCCCTGGGGGGGGCCCCCCTACGAGCAGTACTTC.

The CDR3 protein is CASSLTGEGSPLHF. CDR3 nucleotide sequence: TGTGCCAGCAGCCTGACAGGGGAGGGGTCACCCCTCCACTTT. The chain has TRBV28 and TRBJ1-6; 8 nucleotides agree with TRBD1. CDR3 size: 14 residues. V gave up 6 bases and J gave up 10 bases; unmatched junction bases: 8. Per the germline V gene, CDR1 is MDHEN and CDR2 is SYDVKM.

The genes are TRBV2 and TRBJ1-2; D is possibly TRBD1 (5 bases). The CDR3 contains 14 residues. CDR1 SNHLY and CDR2 FYNNEI come from the germline V gene. V was trimmed by 7 bases and J by 5 bases, leaving 17 bases between them. DNA of the CDR3: TGTGCCAGCACCCGAACAGGTTCAAATTATGGCTACACCTTC. This codes for CASTRTGSNYGYTF.

J is TRBJ2-7 and V is TRBV7-8; D possibly corresponds to TRBD2 (6 bases). Trimming shortened V by 5 bases and J by 9 bases, and 17 bases separated the two germline ends. Germline V gives CDR1 SGHVS, CDR2 FQNEAQ. CDR3 length: 13 residues. CDR3 nucleotide sequence: TGTGCCAGCAGCCTCCGGGAGCTAGCCGGGCAGTACTTC. It is translated as CASSLRELAGQYF.

The rearrangement uses TRBV6-4 and TRBJ1-4, with D perhaps TRBD1 (5 bases). V was trimmed by 6 bases and J by 10 bases, leaving 18 bases between them. Germline CDR1 is MRHNA and CDR2 is SNTAGT. This CDR3 contains 14 residues. The CDR3 DNA is TGTGCCAGCAGACTGGACGGGGGTGTTGGAAAACTGTTTTTT. Its translation: CASRLDGGVGKLFF.

This sequence joins TRBV9 and TRBJ2-2, with D unclear. Germline V gives CDR1 SGDLS, CDR2 YYNGEE. V lost 2 bases, J lost 5 bases, and 16 bases lay in between. CDR3 length equals 16 residues. The CDR3 coding sequence is TGTGCCAGCAGCGTCCAGAGGAGATTGGGTACCGGGGAGCTGTTTTTT. It encodes CASSVQRRLGTGELFF. The entire variable domain, with the rest obtained from reference TRBV9 and TRBJ2-2, is as follows: DSGVTQTPKHLITATGQRVTLRCSPRSGDLSVYWYQQSLDQGLQFLIQYYNGEERAKGNILERFSAQQFPDLHSELNLSSLELGDSALYFCASSVQRRLGTGELFFGEGSRLTVL.

The chain couples TRBV4-1 to TRBJ1-2, with 7 bases lining up with TRBD1. Germline loops: CDR1 MGHRA, CDR2 YSYEKL. CDR3 length equals 15 residues. The junction had 2 bases not matched to a gene; V was cut back by 0 bases and J by 1 base. CDR3 coding DNA: TGCGCCAGCAGCCAAGATCCAGGGGGTAACTATGGCTACACCTTC. This gives the protein CASSQDPGGNYGYTF.

This sequence joins TRBV3-1 (or the pseudogene TRBV3-2) and TRBJ2-1; 12 positions match TRBD2. The J segment lost 7 bases and the V segment lost 4 bases, leaving 5 bases of the junction unmatched. This CDR3 spans 15 amino acids. Looked up from germline, CDR1 is LGHDT and CDR2 is YNNKEL (reference sequence). The CDR3, as DNA: TGTGCCAGCAGCCCTAGCGGGGGGGCCATGAATGAGCAGTTCTTC. This codes for CASSPSGGAMNEQFF.

The chain is built from TRBV29-1 and TRBJ1-3; no clear D. Trimming cost V 7 bases and J 0 bases, with 7 bases left between them. Germline CDR1 and CDR2: SQVTM and ANQGSEA. The CDR3 is 12 residues long. CDR3 nucleotides: TGCAGCGCACAAGACTCTGGAAACACCATATATTTT. Encoded protein: CSAQDSGNTIYF.